These 8 T cell receptor beta chains were all obtained from the same sample, sequenced in a study of shared clonotypes between healthy human individuals. Produced via immunoSEQ multiplex PCR; TCRdb's table is partial and in-frame only. This sample carries roughly 650,000 clones, around 97% of them seen once, and the ten largest clones take less than 0.065%. Sequenced input: naive CD4+ T cells sorted from blood. Subset: CD45RA+ positively selected. These receptors were taken from a woman under 40 in good health.

The rearrangement uses TRBV28 and TRBJ1-3; D remains unclear. The V end lost 3 bases, the J end lost 4 bases, and 10 bases lay between the germline ends. Per germline, CDR1 MDHEN and CDR2 SYDVKM. CDR3 length: 14 residues. The CDR3 here is CASSFLRSGNTIYF. CDR3 sequence (DNA): TGTGCCAGCAGTTTCCTTCGGTCAGGAAACACCATATATTTT.

V is TRBV20-1 and J is TRBJ1-4; TRBD1 might be the D (5 bases). CDR3 length: 11 residues. Trimming removed 5 bases from V and 15 bases from J, with 16 bases in between. Germline CDR1 is DFQATT and CDR2 is SNEGSKA (reference sequence). The DNA for the CDR3 is TGCAGTGCTGGGGGGAACACGGGGATGTTTTTT. Amino acids: CSAGGNTGMFF.

This clone has just one count. J is TRBJ1-5 and V is TRBV5-1, with 9 bases that match TRBD1. CDR1 SGHRS and CDR2 YFSETQ come from the germline V gene. The CDR3 is made up of 15 amino acids. V shed 4 bases and J 1 base; nucleotides not matched to a gene: 3. This CDR3 is CASSPGTGSNQPQHF. CDR3 coding DNA: TGCGCCAGCAGCCCTGGGACAGGGAGCAATCAGCCCCAGCATTTT. Variable domain in full (rest from reference TRBV5-1 and TRBJ1-5): KAGVTQTPRYLIKTRGQQVTLSCSPISGHRSVSWYQQTPGQGLQFLFEYFSETQRNKGNFPGRFSGRQFSNSRSEMNVSTLELGDSALYLCASSPGTGSNQPQHFGDGTRLSIL.

V is TRBV10-2 and J is TRBJ2-3; tentative D call: TRBD2 (6 bases). Germline V CDR1 and CDR2: WSHSY, SAAADI. The ends were cut back, 4 bases at V and 3 bases at J, with 14 bases in the middle. CDR3 length: 15 amino acids. The CDR3, as DNA: TGCGCCAGCAGTGTGGCGGAGGGTCGTACAGATACGCAGTATTTT. As protein: CASSVAEGRTDTQYF.

The gene calls are TRBV25-1 and TRBJ2-7; no firm D call. The germline V and J ends were trimmed by 3 bases and 4 bases, with 7 bases remaining between them. This CDR3 region has 12 residues. The germline V gene has CDR1 MGHDK and CDR2 SYGVNS. CDR3 protein: CASSETQYEQYF. The CDR3 region has the DNA TGTGCCAGCAGTGAGACACAATACGAGCAGTACTTC.

This clone was picked up one time. The chain couples TRBV4-2 to TRBJ2-1; TRBD2 matches 10 bases. The V segment lost 1 base and the J segment 8 bases; nucleotides outside the gene matches: 8. This CDR3 spans 16 amino acids. The germline V gene has CDR1 LGHNA and CDR2 YNFKEQ. The CDR3 DNA reads TGTGCCAGCAGCCAAGGAGGGCTAGCGGGAGAATATGAGCAGTTCTTC. The encoded protein is CASSQGGLAGEYEQFF.

The rearrangement uses TRBV28 and TRBJ2-2; unclear D gene. Trimming removed 4 bases from V and 6 bases from J, with 3 bases in between. The CDR3 is made up of 11 amino acids. The germline V gene encodes CDR1 MDHEN and CDR2 SYDVKM. CDR3 coding DNA: TGTGCCAGCAGTTGGGCCGGGGAGCTGTTTTTT. Amino acid sequence: CASSWAGELFF.

The chain is built from TRBV5-8 and TRBJ1-1; no reliable D call. The CDR3 has 13 amino acids. The V gene's germline CDR1 is SGHTS and CDR2 YDEGEE. Between the trimmed V and J ends, which lost 3 bases and 1 base, there was a span of 7 bases. The CDR3, as DNA: TGTGCCAGCAGCTCTCTCTCGAACACTGAAGCTTTCTTT. This codes for CASSSLSNTEAFF.